This T cell receptor beta chain was documented in a study of blood T cells in healthy people across ages. In the case of this clonotype: As yet, its antigen is unknown.

Unmatched junction bases numbered 12, after V lost 8 bases and J lost 7 bases. The CDR3 totals 15 residues. It was with a sample-barcoded 5' primer and a J-beta primer mix that a second PCR of roughly 6 to 12 cycles was run. MiXCR, applied by TCRdb to the 5' RACE reads, yields one record per CDR3 protein. Of hundreds of thousands of distinct CDR3 sequences in the sample, more than 45% were seen once. Each donor had about 9.6 milliliters of peripheral blood drawn. Study observations and caveats: PBMCs that were unsorted prevented a conclusive naive versus antigen-experienced comparison. Diversity figures derived from one million T cells were judged to underestimate the true value. As naive T cell percentage varied, TCR beta diversity correlated strongly with it.

The chain is built from TRBV12-3 or TRBV12-4 and TRBJ2-7; 12 bases agree with TRBD2. This TCR derives from a woman of 80 years or more in good health. The sequenced sample was blood. CDR3 sequence: CASGSRTSGMGEQYF. The CDR3 DNA reads TGTGCCAGCGGTTCTAGGACTAGCGGGATGGGGGAGCAGTACTTC.